This T cell receptor (beta chain) was obtained from a study of T cells in localized non-small cell lung cancer. Study results and limitations: Out of the top 100 tumor clones, a median approximately 57 were seen in adjacent lung. Adjacent uninvolved lung had the highest clonality, suggesting focused antigen responses.

As to this clone: Its specificity is unknown.

The assay was immunoSEQ multiplex PCR, and TCRdb's table has in-frame clones only and misses some. This table holds approximately 25,000 clones, around 90% found once. Germline assignment: CDR1 LNHDA and CDR2 SQIVND (reference sequence). The CDR3 loop spans 14 amino acids. V shed 3 bases and J 2 bases; nucleotides not matched to a gene: 0. The TCR was taken from a woman aged 35 to 70 with stage I lung adenocarcinoma. The chain employs TRBV19 and TRBJ2-7, with TRBD2 matching over 11 bases. This sample comprised peripheral blood, obtained before any cancer treatment. In DNA, the CDR3 is TGTGCCAGTAGTATTAGCGGGAGGGCCTACGAGCAGTACTTC. This encodes CASSISGRAYEQYF.